This passage covers 11 T cell receptor beta chains from one sample sequenced in a study of human T cells and chemical hapten exposure. TCRdb re-called the RACE reads through MiXCR, storing one row per CDR3 protein. The sample yields 150,000 to 200,000 distinct CDR3 sequences, approximately 24% seen once. Time point defined: patch test 3, about 24 weeks after DPC sensitization. Treatment defined: therapeutic diphenylcyclopropenone sensitization with weekly scalp DPC. Sequences were derived from whole blood, sampled in connection with sensitization to the hapten diphenylcyclopropenone (DPC). Receptors were obtained from a woman in her 40s with alopecia areata. Some clones in this sample may be carry-over from other donors' samples.

This clonotype was seen only a few times. The J gene is TRBJ1-1, the V gene TRBV10-3; the D is unclear. Germline assignment: CDR1 ENHRY and CDR2 SYGVKD. V lost 4 bases, J lost 5 bases, and 5 bases lay in between. The CDR3 covers 11 residues. The CDR3 reads CAISAVTEAFF. The CDR3 DNA is TGTGCCATCAGTGCTGTGACTGAAGCTTTCTTT.

The chain couples TRBV7-9 to TRBJ1-4; D uncertain. The CDR3 sequence is 14 residues long. CDR1 SEHNR and CDR2 FQNEAQ come from the germline V gene (reference sequence). V gave up 1 base and J gave up 7 bases, with 10 bases separating them. In DNA, the CDR3 is TGTGCCAGCAGCTTAGTAGTGGGCGGTGAAAAACTGTTTTTT. As protein: CASSLVVGGEKLFF.

The gene calls are TRBV4-2 and TRBJ2-2; D ambiguous. Trimming took 0 bases from V and 6 from J, leaving 11 bases between them. The CDR3 is 15 amino acids. CDR1 LGHNA and CDR2 YNFKEQ come from the germline V gene. The CDR3 protein is CASSQDPARSGELFF. The CDR3 nucleotides are TGTGCCAGCAGCCAAGATCCCGCCCGATCCGGGGAGCTGTTTTTT.

The chain recombines TRBV6-2 or TRBV6-3 with TRBJ1-1; D may be TRBD1 (6 bases). The V and J ends lost 5 bases and 11 bases respectively, with 15 bases between them. The CDR3 sequence is 12 residues long. Germline CDR1 reads MNHEY; CDR2 reads SVGEGT. Here the CDR3 DNA reads TGTGCCAGCAGTCTAAGAAGGGGGTTGGCTTTCTTT. Protein product: CASSLRRGLAFF.

The chain couples TRBV10-3 to TRBJ2-1; 7 bases align to TRBD1. In germline, CDR1 is ENHRY, CDR2 SYGVKD. The CDR3 consists of 15 residues. V shed 2 bases, J shed 2 bases, and the junction held 3 bases outside the gene matches. The CDR3: CAISEDQGAYNEQFF. The CDR3 DNA reads TGTGCCATCAGTGAGGATCAGGGGGCCTACAATGAGCAGTTCTTC.

The chain carries TRBV24-1 and TRBJ2-2, with D possibly being TRBD1 (6 bases). V was pared by 5 bases and J by 2 bases, with 23 bases between. CDR1 and CDR2 (germline): KGHDR, SFDVKD. The CDR3 length is 19 residues. As DNA, the CDR3 is TGTGCCACCAGTGCCGCGCGAGGCAGGGGTCCTCTAAACACCGGGGAGCTGTTTTTT. Amino acids: CATSAARGRGPLNTGELFF.

A single count supports this clonotype. V and J are TRBV12-3 or TRBV12-4 and TRBJ1-2; tentatively, D is TRBD1 (5 bases). Trimming pared 7 bases from V and 4 bases from J, leaving 16 bases between. This CDR3 region has 14 residues. The CDR3 protein is CASTQRGTSYGYTF. Here the CDR3 DNA reads TGTGCCAGCACCCAACGAGGGACCTCCTATGGCTACACCTTC.

The chain uses TRBV12-3 or TRBV12-4 and TRBJ2-7, with D unresolved. V was shortened by 3 bases and J by 5 bases, with 11 bases between the two germline ends. The CDR3 totals 13 residues. The CDR3 DNA is TGTGCCAGCAGTTTTAATTTGGAACACGAGCAGTACTTC. This translates into CASSFNLEHEQYF.

This chain joins TRBV5-1 and TRBJ2-1; TRBD1 matches at 9 bases. V lost 2 bases, J lost 10 bases, and 13 bases stayed unmatched. CDR3 size: 16 residues. Germline values: CDR1 SGHRS, CDR2 YFSETQ. CDR3 DNA: TGCGCCAGCAGCTTAGAGCCGGGACAGGGATTGGGGGAGCAGTTCTTC. Amino acid sequence: CASSLEPGQGLGEQFF.

The rearrangement joins TRBV29-1 to TRBJ2-7; D remains unclear. The germline V gene encodes CDR1 SQVTM and CDR2 ANQGSEA. This CDR3 is built from 13 residues. Between the trimmed V and J ends, which lost 0 bases and 2 bases, there was a span of 8 bases. The CDR3 DNA reads as TGCAGCGTTGAAGAAGATGGCGCCTACGAGCAGTACTTC. Protein product: CSVEEDGAYEQYF.

This clonotype was seen more than once but under ten times. The chain employs TRBV5-1 and TRBJ1-6; D gene uncertain. Deletions cut 0 bases from V and 7 bases from J, with 5 bases between. Germline loops: CDR1 SGHRS, CDR2 YFSETQ. CDR3 length equals 13 residues. CDR3 coding DNA: TGCGCCAGCAGCTTGGCTGAGAATTCACCCCTCCACTTT. It translates to CASSLAENSPLHF.